The next 25 T cell receptor beta chains were all read from a single sample in a study of blood T cell repertoires in COVID-19. Assay: immunoSEQ multiplex PCR; the TCRdb copy retains only in-frame clones and omits some. The data contain fewer than 300,000 clones, over 75% of them singletons. The sequenced sample consisted of PBMCs or T cells enriched from blood (not recorded which). Receptors originate from a man aged 18 to 30 who had recovered from COVID-19.

CDR3 bases: TGTGCCAGCAGCCCGATACAGGGGGCTTTACATCGGTACTTC. This codes for CASSPIQGALHRYF. The chain links TRBV11-2 to TRBJ2-4, with 9 bases fitting TRBD1. V trimming: 5 bases; J trimming: 15 bases; junction bases outside the gene matches: 14. Germline CDR1 reads SGHAT; CDR2 reads FQNNGV. The CDR3 is 14 residues long. Together with reference TRBV11-2 and TRBJ2-4, the CDR3 gives the full variable domain: EAGVAQSPRYKIIEKRQSVAFWCNPISGHATLYWYQQILGQGPKLLIQFQNNGVVDDSQLPKDRFSAERLKGVDSTLKIQPAKLEDSAVYLCASSPIQGALHRYFGAGTRLSVL.

The chain joins TRBV10-3 to TRBJ1-2; no reliable D call. Germline V CDR1 and CDR2: ENHRY, SYGVKD. The CDR3 length is 13 residues. V was shortened by 0 bases and J by 8 bases, with 10 bases between the two germline ends. The CDR3 sequence: CAISESRGPGYTF. The CDR3 DNA sequence: TGTGCCATCAGTGAGTCTCGCGGGCCCGGCTACACCTTC.

The chain carries TRBV13 and TRBJ2-1; a possible D gene is TRBD2 (6 bases). The CDR3 contains 15 residues. Germline V gene data show CDR1 as PRHDT and CDR2 as FYEKMQ (reference sequence). V lost 6 bases, J lost 0 bases, and 12 bases lay in between. The CDR3 protein is CASRGTLSSYNEQFF. The CDR3 coding sequence is TGTGCCAGCAGGGGGACTTTGAGCTCCTACAATGAGCAGTTCTTC.

This clone appeared a single time. The chain employs TRBV18 and TRBJ2-3; weak D call: TRBD1 (6 bases). Trimming removed 3 bases from V and 3 bases from J, with 13 bases in between. The CDR3 sequence is 15 residues long. Germline V CDR1 and CDR2: KGHSH, LQKENI. In nucleotides, the CDR3 is TGTGCCAGCTCACCTCTAGGGGGACCGACAGATACGCAGTATTTT. This codes for CASSPLGGPTDTQYF.

The V and J genes are TRBV3-1 (or the pseudogene TRBV3-2) and TRBJ1-5, with D maybe TRBD1 (6 bases). Germline V CDR1 and CDR2: LGHDT, YNNKEL (reference sequence). The CDR3 spans 14 residues. Trimming removed 2 bases from V and 5 bases from J, with 10 bases in between. Written as DNA, the CDR3 is TGTGCCAGCAGCCAACAACAGGGTTATCAGCCCCAGCATTTT. This translates into CASSQQQGYQPQHF.

V and J are TRBV11-2 and TRBJ2-5, with D possibly matching TRBD1 (6 bases). Trimming stripped 3 bases from V and 2 bases from J, with 10 bases between. This CDR3 region has 14 residues. The germline V gene has CDR1 SGHAT and CDR2 FQNNGV. CDR3: CASSFGQSQETQYF. The CDR3 nucleotides are TGTGCCAGCAGCTTCGGACAGTCTCAAGAGACCCAGTACTTC.

DNA for the CDR3: TGTGCCAGCAGTTTTGGGCAAGCTTATGGCTACACCTTC. It yields the protein CASSFGQAYGYTF. The chain links TRBV27 to TRBJ1-2; no clear D gene. With 3 bases removed from V and 5 bases from J, the gap between germline ends came to 10 bases. Germline V gene data show CDR1 as MNHEY and CDR2 as SMNVEV (reference sequence). There are 13 residues in the CDR3.

The chain employs TRBV9 and TRBJ2-1; 7 bases align to TRBD2. V was clipped by 0 bases and J by 7 bases; unmatched bases: 10. This CDR3 spans 16 amino acids. From germline, CDR1 is SGDLS and CDR2 YYNGEE. The CDR3 region has the DNA TGTGCCAGCAGCGTAGGAATCCAGCGGGATTGGAATGAGCAGTTCTTC. Translating it yields CASSVGIQRDWNEQFF.

The CDR3 sequence is CAIKNREEGGNTQYF. CDR3 DNA sequence: TGTGCCATCAAAAATCGGGAGGAGGGAGGTAATACGCAGTATTTT. The V gene is TRBV10-3, the J gene TRBJ2-3, with 7 bases matching TRBD2. The CDR3 is 15 residues long. In germline, CDR1 is ENHRY, CDR2 SYGVKD. Losses at the gene ends were 7 bases for V and 7 bases for J; bases not matched to a gene: 14.

The chain couples TRBV5-1 to TRBJ1-5, with 7 nucleotides matching TRBD1. After removal of 0 bases from V and 3 bases from J, the junction contained 3 bases not matched to a gene. The germline CDR1 and CDR2 sequences are SGHRS and YFSETQ. CDR3 length: 15 amino acids. The CDR3 DNA follows: TGCGCCAGCAGCTTGGAAGGGACAGTCAATCAGCCCCAGCATTTT. This sequence encodes CASSLEGTVNQPQHF. The full variable domain, with the rest looked up from reference TRBV5-1 and TRBJ1-5, is KAGVTQTPRYLIKTRGQQVTLSCSPISGHRSVSWYQQTPGQGLQFLFEYFSETQRNKGNFPGRFSGRQFSNSRSEMNVSTLELGDSALYLCASSLEGTVNQPQHFGDGTRLSIL.

The chain has TRBV19 and TRBJ2-1; D possibly corresponds to TRBD1 (6 bases). The CDR3 has 14 residues. With 10 bases removed from V and 8 bases from J, the gap between germline ends came to 21 bases. Germline CDR1 LNHDA, CDR2 SQIVND (reference sequence). CDR3 in DNA: TGTGCCACCACGACAGGTCTGATAGTCGATGAGCAGTTCTTC. Its protein is CATTTGLIVDEQFF.

The J gene is TRBJ2-3, the V gene TRBV5-4, with D perhaps TRBD1 (6 bases). Germline lookup yields CDR1 SGHNT and CDR2 YYREEE (reference sequence). This CDR3 region has 15 residues. The ends were cut back, 4 bases at V and 5 bases at J, with 17 bases in the middle. The CDR3 DNA follows: TGTGCCAGCAGCGATCCGACAGGCCCGCAAGATACGCAGTATTTT. This encodes CASSDPTGPQDTQYF.

The chain carries TRBV18 and TRBJ1-1, with TRBD1 matching 8 bases. J was trimmed by 3 bases and V by 1 base; bases with no gene match: 7. CDR1 is KGHSH and CDR2 is LQKENI in the germline V gene. The length of the CDR3 is 16 residues. The CDR3 here is CASSPLQGAGDTEAFF. DNA of the CDR3: TGTGCCAGCTCACCACTCCAGGGGGCCGGGGACACTGAAGCTTTCTTT.

The chain links TRBV5-4 to TRBJ2-1; a weak D match, TRBD2 (7 bases). The CDR3 loop spans 15 amino acids. V lost 9 bases to trimming and J lost 2 bases, with 18 bases between them. Germline V gives CDR1 SGHNT, CDR2 YYREEE (reference sequence). In DNA form, the CDR3 reads TGTGCCACCATCCGCCGGGGGGCAACCTACAATGAGCAGTTCTTC. It codes for CATIRRGATYNEQFF.

CDR3 protein: CASSPLAGGSDTQYF. The CDR3 nucleotides read TGTGCCAGCTCACCACTAGCGGGGGGTTCAGATACGCAGTATTTT. V gene TRBV18 combines with J gene TRBJ2-3; 10 bases fit TRBD2. This CDR3 has 15 residues. J gave up 4 bases and V 1 base, and 2 bases lay outside the gene matches. Germline CDR1 reads KGHSH; CDR2 reads LQKENI. Combining the CDR3 with reference TRBV18 and TRBJ2-3 gives the whole variable domain NAGVMQNPRHLVRRRGQEARLRCSPMKGHSHVYWYRQLPEEGLKFMVYLQKENIIDESGMPKERFSAEFPKEGPSILRIQQVVRGDSAAYFCASSPLAGGSDTQYFGPGTRLTVL.

This clone was seen a handful of times. This chain joins TRBV6-1 and TRBJ1-6; no clear D gene. V lost 2 bases to trimming and J lost 8 bases, with 13 bases between them. The CDR3 has 15 amino acids. Looked up from germline, CDR1 is MNHNS and CDR2 is SASEGT. CDR3 in DNA: TGTGCCAGCAGTGAACCTGAGACACATTATTCACCCCTCCACTTT. This gives the protein CASSEPETHYSPLHF.

J is TRBJ1-1 and V is TRBV6-5; D is unresolved. Germline lookup yields CDR1 MNHEY and CDR2 SVGAGI. CDR3 length equals 13 residues. Trimming shortened V by 4 bases and J by 3 bases, and 9 bases separated the two germline ends. The CDR3 region has the DNA TGTGCCAGCAGTTCCCCCCAGGACACTGAAGCTTTCTTT. It yields the protein CASSSPQDTEAFF.

The rearrangement uses TRBV18 and TRBJ2-7, with 8 bases identical to TRBD2. With V trimmed by 2 bases and J by 9 bases, 9 bases remained unmatched. The CDR3 loop spans 14 amino acids. Per germline, CDR1 KGHSH and CDR2 LQKENI. CDR3 DNA sequence: TGTGCCAGCTCACCATCGGCAGCCGGGGGGGGGCAGTACTTC. Amino acid sequence: CASSPSAAGGGQYF.

In its sample, this clone was seen a few times. The chain couples TRBV7-2 to TRBJ2-5; 7 bases line up with TRBD2. V was clipped by 8 bases and J by 4 bases; unmatched bases: 16. Germline V CDR1 and CDR2: SGHTA, FQGNSA. This CDR3 is 16 amino acids long. CDR3 nucleotides: TGTGCCAGCTCGTCTAGATCGGGGGGTAGCCGAGAGACCCAGTACTTC. This gives the protein CASSSRSGGSRETQYF.

V and J are TRBV6-5 and TRBJ2-7; TRBD2 might be the D (7 bases). The CDR3 spans 16 residues. The ends were cut back, 4 bases at V and 3 bases at J, with 19 bases in the middle. Looked up from germline, CDR1 is MNHEY and CDR2 is SVGAGI. The CDR3: CASSSTGGREFYEQYF. CDR3 DNA: TGTGCCAGCAGTTCCACCGGGGGGCGGGAGTTCTACGAGCAGTACTTC.

The chain couples TRBV6-5 to TRBJ2-3; 13 bases align to TRBD2. Per germline, CDR1 MNHEY and CDR2 SVGAGI. The CDR3 has 16 amino acids. V trimming: 2 bases; J trimming: 7 bases; junction bases outside the gene matches: 6. DNA of the CDR3: TGTGCCAGCAGTTACACTAGCGGGGGGGCGGCGAATACGCAGTATTTT. It translates to CASSYTSGGAANTQYF.

V and J are TRBV15 and TRBJ2-5; perhaps TRBD2 as D (8 bases). With 3 bases removed from V and 3 bases from J, the gap between germline ends came to 20 bases. Germline CDR1 and CDR2: LNHNV and YYDKDF (reference sequence). CDR3 length: 17 amino acids. CDR3 protein: CATSSAGTAGAKETQYF. The DNA of the CDR3 is TGTGCCACCAGCAGCGCCGGGACAGCGGGGGCCAAAGAGACCCAGTACTTC. The full variable domain, in which reference TRBV15 and TRBJ2-5 provide the parts outside the CDR3, is DAMVIQNPRYQVTQFGKPVTLSCSQTLNHNVMYWYQQKSSQAPKLLFHYYDKDFNNEADTPDNFQSRRPNTSFCFLDIRSPGLGDTAMYLCATSSAGTAGAKETQYFGPGTRLLVL.

The chain is built from TRBV5-8 and TRBJ2-7; 8 nucleotides align to TRBD2. Germline loops: CDR1 SGHTS, CDR2 YDEGEE. The CDR3 spans 15 residues. The J segment lost 0 bases and the V segment lost 4 bases, leaving 6 bases of the junction unmatched. CDR3 protein: CASSIDSGSSYEQYF. Written as DNA, the CDR3 is TGTGCCAGCAGCATCGACAGCGGGAGCTCCTACGAGCAGTACTTC.

This chain links TRBV27 with TRBJ1-1; D is unresolved. Trimming took off 6 bases at V and 8 bases at J, with 22 bases between the two ends. Germline-derived CDR1 and CDR2 are MNHEY and SMNVEV (reference sequence). This CDR3 contains 15 residues. Here the CDR3 reads CASSSYTQTRREAFF. CDR3 nucleotides: TGTGCCAGCAGCTCATACACACAGACCCGCAGAGAAGCTTTCTTT.

This chain joins TRBV2 and TRBJ1-6; a possible D gene is TRBD1 (5 bases). Germline CDR1 reads SNHLY; CDR2 reads FYNNEI. The CDR3 covers 14 residues. V was pared by 2 bases and J by 5 bases, with 7 bases between. This CDR3 is CASSEQGNNSPLHF. As DNA, the CDR3 is TGTGCCAGCAGTGAACAGGGCAATAATTCACCCCTCCACTTT.